This T cell receptor beta chain was found in a study of regulatory dendritic cells for organ transplantation. The assay was immunoSEQ multiplex PCR, and TCRdb's table has in-frame clones only and misses some. The data show more than 35,000 clones, just over 90% seen once. Germline CDR1 is LNHDA and CDR2 is SQIVND (reference sequence). The CDR3 length is 13 residues. Trimming left V 6 bases short and J 3 bases short, with 11 bases between. The genes are TRBV19 and TRBJ1-1; maybe TRBD1 (6 bases). The source of this sequence is a human donor in good health. The sequencing input was naive CD8+ T cells from blood. Described subset: CD45RA+ naive T cells. CDR3 coding DNA: TGTGCCAGTAGGTTACAGGGATACACTGAAGCTTTCTTT. Protein: CASRLQGYTEAFF.